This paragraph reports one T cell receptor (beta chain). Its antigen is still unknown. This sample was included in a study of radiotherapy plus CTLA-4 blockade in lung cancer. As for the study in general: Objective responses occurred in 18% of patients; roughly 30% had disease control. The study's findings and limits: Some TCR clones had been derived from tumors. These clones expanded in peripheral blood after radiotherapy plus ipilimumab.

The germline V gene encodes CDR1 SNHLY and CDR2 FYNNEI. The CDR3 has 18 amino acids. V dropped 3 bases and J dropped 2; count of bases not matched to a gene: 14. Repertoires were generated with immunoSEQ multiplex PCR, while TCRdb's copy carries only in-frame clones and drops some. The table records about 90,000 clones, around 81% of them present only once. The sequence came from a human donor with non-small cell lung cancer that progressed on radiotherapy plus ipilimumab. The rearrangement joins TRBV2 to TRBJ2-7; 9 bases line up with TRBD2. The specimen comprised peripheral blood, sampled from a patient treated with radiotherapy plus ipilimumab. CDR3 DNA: TGTGCCAGCAGTGAGGAGCGGGAGGCCGTCCTGTCCCCCTACGAGCAGTACTTC. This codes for CASSEEREAVLSPYEQYF.